This T cell receptor beta chain was captured by sequencing in a study of T cells in Graves' hyperthyroidism and ophthalmopathy. Study-level findings and limits: It was a median approximately 6.9 months before onset that the model predicted ophthalmopathy. Stable hyperthyroidism and ophthalmopathy were separated using 13 V-J signatures.

Graves' hyperthyroidism was deemed stable absent ophthalmopathy progression within 18 months. Turning to this clonotype: Its specificity is unknown. This may arise from a read error, as a much more abundant clone is one base away.

Authors of the study amplified TCR beta CDR3 regions from RNA transcripts. First-round RT-PCR with HTBI primers amplified the TCR CDR3 region. MiXCR, run by TCRdb on the multiplex PCR reads, gives a single entry per CDR3 protein. The sample contains 800,000 or so distinct CDR3 sequences, 35% to 45% of which appear only once. The source of this sequence is a young man with Graves' hyperthyroidism. Input material: blood.

CDR3 nucleotide sequence: TGTGCCACCTACAGGAACACTGAAGCTTCCTTT. It specifies CATYRNTEASF. V usage is TRBV6-6 and J usage is TRBJ1-1; D is perhaps TRBD1 (5 bases). Germline V CDR1 and CDR2: MNHNY, SVGAGI (reference sequence). The CDR3 spans 11 residues.